This is a list of T cell receptor beta chains from one sample in a study of metastatic and nonmetastatic thyroid tumors. TCRdb re-clonotyped the PCR reads through MiXCR. The sample yields approximately 7,400 clones, approximately 34% seen once. Sequencing was done on a sample of adjacent normal tissue. These receptors were collected from a female donor with papillary thyroid cancer or a benign thyroid nodule (not recorded which). Some clones in this sample may be carry-over from other donors' samples. CDR3s include the opening cysteine and the closing phenylalanine or tryptophan. The D gene is left open where the match is weak. The listing skips clone size in some rows; elsewhere it reads once, few, many or a size class.

NA	TRBJ1-1	NA	TRBV19	TGTGCCAGTATAGGCCAGGGCGACACTGAAGCTTTCTTT	CASIGQGDTEAFF
NA	TRBJ2-7	few	TRBV13	TGTGCCAGCAGCACATTAGGTTCCTCGGGGGCATCCTACGAGCAGTACTTC	CASSTLGSSGASYEQYF
TRBD2	TRBJ2-7	NA	TRBV20-1	TGCAGTGCTAGCATCGGGGACTACTACAACTACGAGCAGTACTTC	CSASIGDYYNYEQYF
NA	TRBJ1-6	NA	TRBV6-5	TGTGCCAGCAGTTACTCGTCAGGCTATAATTCACCCCTCCACTTT	CASSYSSGYNSPLHF
TRBD2	TRBJ2-2	NA	TRBV7-8	TGTGCCAGCAGCTCGGAGCGGGGATCGGCGGGAGCCGTGGAGCTGTTTTTT	CASSSERGSAGAVELFF
TRBD1	TRBJ1-2	NA	TRBV5-8	TGTGCCAGCAGCCTAGACAGGGTTAACTATGGCTACACCTTC	CASSLDRVNYGYTF
NA	TRBJ1-6	few	TRBV6-1	TGTGCCAGAACCGGACAGAGTAATAATTCACCCCTCCACTTT	CARTGQSNNSPLHF
NA	TRBJ2-1	NA	TRBV7-3	TGTGCCAGCAGCTTAGCAGGTAGCTCCTACAATGAGCACTTCTTC	CASSLAGSSYNEHFF
NA	TRBJ2-3	once	TRBV7-8	TGTGCCAGCAGCTTTTGGGGGGATAACACAGATACGCAGTATTTT	CASSFWGDNTDTQYF
NA	TRBJ2-7	NA	TRBV7-2	TGTGCCAGCAGTAGACTAGGCTACGAGCAGTACTTC	CASSRLGYEQYF
NA	TRBJ2-3	few	TRBV5-1	TGCGCCAGCAGCTTGGAGCAAGCTGCTAGATCTGATACGCAGTATTTT	CASSLEQAARSDTQYF
NA	TRBJ1-5	few	TRBV30	TGTGCCTGGAGACAATATAGCAATCAGCCCCAGCATTTT	CAWRQYSNQPQHF
NA	TRBJ2-2	NA	TRBV7-7	TGTGCTAGCAGCCCTAGGCGGACGGGTGTCGGGGAGCTGTTTTTT	CASSPRRTGVGELFF
NA	TRBJ2-7	few	TRBV6-1	TGTGCCAGCAGTGAGATAGACGAGCAGTACTTC	CASSEIDEQYF
NA	TRBJ2-2	NA	TRBV19	TGTGCCAGTAGTAAGAAAGGGGGCACCGGGGAGCTGTTTTTT	CASSKKGGTGELFF
NA	TRBJ1-5	few	TRBV27	TGTGCCAGCAGTTTTGGGGGAGGCGGTCAGCCCCAGCATTTT	CASSFGGGGQPQHF
NA	TRBJ1-6	NA	TRBV6-2/TRBV6-3	TGTGCCAGCAGATTACAATACAAGATGTCATCGTATTCACCCCTCCACTTT	CASRLQYKMSSYSPLHF
NA	TRBJ1-2	NA	TRBV6-1	TGTGCCAGCGTCCTTTACCCGATGGGGAACTATGGCTACACCTTC	CASVLYPMGNYGYTF
NA	TRBJ1-1	NA	TRBV5-1	TGCGCCAGCAGCCCCCCTACTGGGCTCACTGAAGCTTTCTTT	CASSPPTGLTEAFF
NA	TRBJ2-2	few	TRBV6-2/TRBV6-3	TGTGCCAGCGGGCAGGTACCAACCGGGGAGCTGTTTTTT	CASGQVPTGELFF
TRBD2	TRBJ2-3	many	TRBV7-9	TGTGCCAGCAGCTTAGTAGCGGGGGCTCGCACAGATACGCAGTATTTT	CASSLVAGARTDTQYF
NA	TRBJ1-5	NA	TRBV6-5	TGTGCCAGCAGTTATAGACAGGCACTCGATCAGCCCCAGCATTTT	CASSYRQALDQPQHF
NA	TRBJ1-5	few	TRBV6-1	TGTGCCAGCCGCACAGGGACGGACCAGCCCCAGCATTTT	CASRTGTDQPQHF
NA	TRBJ2-5	few	TRBV6-1	TGTGCCAGCAGTGAAGGTCGGGACTTGCGGTCTCAGACCCAGTACTTC	CASSEGRDLRSQTQYF
TRBD1	TRBJ1-2	few	TRBV6-1	TGTGCCACCCACTATGGGGCCGGGACAGGGTACTATGGCTACACCTTC	CATHYGAGTGYYGYTF
NA	TRBJ1-1	NA	TRBV6-2/TRBV6-3	TGTGCCATCAGTTCGCCAGGCTTCAACACTGAAGGTTTCTTT	CAISSPGFNTEGFF
NA	TRBJ1-6	NA	TRBV12-3/TRBV12-4	TGTGCCGGCAGCCACGGGAGAAACGACTCACCCCTCAACTTT	CAGSHGRNDSPLNF
TRBD2	TRBJ2-1	few	TRBV7-3	TGTGCCAGCAGCTTAATGGTGACTAGCGGGGGGCGGGTCTTCAATGAGCAGTTCTTC	CASSLMVTSGGRVFNEQFF
TRBD2	TRBJ2-1	NA	TRBV20-1	TGCAGTGCTAGAGATAGAGGCGGACTAGCGGGGGCATACAATGAGCAGTTCTTC	CSARDRGGLAGAYNEQFF
TRBD2	TRBJ2-7	NA	TRBV11-2	TGTGCCAGCGCATCTGAAACTAGCGGGGGGACCTACGAGCAGTACTTC	CASASETSGGTYEQYF
NA	TRBJ1-1	few	TRBV2	TGTGCCAGCGGCCATCCGGGGGTCGGGAACACAGAAGCTTTCTTT	CASGHPGVGNTEAFF
TRBD2	TRBJ2-1	few	TRBV13	TGTGCCAGCAGCTTAGGGACTAGCGGCACTTACAATGAGCAGTTCTTC	CASSLGTSGTYNEQFF
NA	TRBJ2-2	NA	TRBV24-1	TGTACCACCAGTGATCCCGGGGGGACAGGGGAGCTGTTTTTT	CTTSDPGGTGELFF
TRBD1	TRBJ2-2	NA	TRBV7-2	TGTGCCAGCAGCGTACGGACAGGGGGTGCCGGGGAGCTGTTTTTT	CASSVRTGGAGELFF
NA	TRBJ2-7	NA	TRBV5-1	TGCGCCAGCGGTTGGGATATCTCCTACGAGCAGTACTTC	CASGWDISYEQYF
TRBD2	TRBJ2-3	NA	TRBV9	TGTGCCAGCAGCGTAGCTACGGGCGGGAGTTATACAGATACGCAGTATTTT	CASSVATGGSYTDTQYF
NA	TRBJ1-1	few	TRBV6-6	TGTGCCAGCAGTTACGGCAGGACCACTGAAGCTTTCTTT	CASSYGRTTEAFF
TRBD1	TRBJ2-7	NA	TRBV30	TGTGCCTTTCGCAGGGGGTCGTCCGAGCAGTACTTC	CAFRRGSSEQYF
NA	TRBJ2-7	NA	TRBV6-1	TGTCCCAGCATTCTAAAGGGGGGATTGGGGGAGCAGTACTTC	CPSILKGGLGEQYF
NA	TRBJ2-1	NA	TRBV20-1	TGCAGTGCTAGAGATCCTCGCGGGCAAGGGAATGAGCAGTTCTTC	CSARDPRGQGNEQFF
NA	TRBJ1-2	NA	TRBV5-4	TGTGCCAGCAGCTTGTGGGGCGCGGGGGGGCTCGACTATGGCTACACCTTC	CASSLWGAGGLDYGYTF
TRBD2	TRBJ2-1	NA	TRBV20-1	TGCAGTGCTAGAGATCCGGGACTAGCCCTATATAATGAGCAGTTCTTC	CSARDPGLALYNEQFF
NA	TRBJ2-2	NA	TRBV11-2	TGTGCCAGCAGCCCCCTTCCGGGGGCCGGGGAGCTGTTTTTT	CASSPLPGAGELFF
NA	TRBJ1-2	NA	TRBV20-1	TGCAGTGCTAGAGACCCAGTCATCAACTATGGCTACACCTTC	CSARDPVINYGYTF
TRBD1	TRBJ1-2	NA	TRBV11-2	TGTGCCAGCAGCTTACAACGGGACAGGGCGTTGCATGGCTACACCTTC	CASSLQRDRALHGYTF
NA	TRBJ1-1	NA	TRBV7-6	TGTGCCAGCAGCTTTCTGGTGAACACTGAAGCTTTCTTT	CASSFLVNTEAFF
TRBD1	TRBJ2-5	NA	TRBV20-1	TGCAGTGCTAGGGACAGGGGGATCGGTCCCCAAAAGAAAAAAGAGACCCAGTACTTC	CSARDRGIGPQKKKETQYF
NA	TRBJ2-3	NA	TRBV11-1	TGTGCCAGCAGCTCCCGAGGTAGGGGGGGGACCCGTTCCAGGACAGAAACTCAGTATTTT	CASSSRGRGGTRSRTETQYF
NA	TRBJ1-6	few	TRBV2	TGTGCCAGCAGTAAACCGCCCGGGAATAATTCACCCCTCCACTTT	CASSKPPGNNSPLHF
NA	TRBJ2-7	NA	TRBV11-2	TGTGCCAGCAGCCTCGTCGGTGCCCAGCAGTACTTC	CASSLVGAQQYF
TRBD2	TRBJ2-7	NA	TRBV11-1	TGTGCCAGCAGCTTAGGACTAGCGGGAGATCTCGACGAGCAGTACTTC	CASSLGLAGDLDEQYF
TRBD2	TRBJ2-1	few	TRBV7-3	TGTGCCAGCAGCTTAATGGGGACTAGCGCGGGGCGGGTCTTCAATGAGCAGTTCTTC	CASSLMGTSAGRVFNEQFF
NA	TRBJ2-6	once	TRBV5-5	TGTGCCAGCAGCCCACCCGTACTCTCTGGGGCCAACGTCCTGACTTTC	CASSPPVLSGANVLTF
TRBD2	TRBJ2-3	medium-sized	TRBV20-1	TGCAGTGCTCAGCGGACTAGCGGTTATAGCACAGATACGCAGTATTTT	CSAQRTSGYSTDTQYF
TRBD1	TRBJ2-1	medium-sized	TRBV2	TGTGCCAGCGGCCTTAGGACAGGGAGGAATGAGCAGTTCTTC	CASGLRTGRNEQFF
NA	TRBJ2-1	few	TRBV2	TGTGCCAGCAGTGAGTCTGAGTTATGGTACAATGAGCAGTTCTTC	CASSESELWYNEQFF
NA	TRBJ1-2	NA	TRBV20-1	TGCAGTGCTAGAGAAACCCTAAATGACTATGGCTACACCTTC	CSARETLNDYGYTF
TRBD2	TRBJ2-1	medium-sized	TRBV20-1	TGCAGTGCTAGTACTAGCGGAAGGAGCTCCTACAATGAGCAGTTCTTC	CSASTSGRSSYNEQFF